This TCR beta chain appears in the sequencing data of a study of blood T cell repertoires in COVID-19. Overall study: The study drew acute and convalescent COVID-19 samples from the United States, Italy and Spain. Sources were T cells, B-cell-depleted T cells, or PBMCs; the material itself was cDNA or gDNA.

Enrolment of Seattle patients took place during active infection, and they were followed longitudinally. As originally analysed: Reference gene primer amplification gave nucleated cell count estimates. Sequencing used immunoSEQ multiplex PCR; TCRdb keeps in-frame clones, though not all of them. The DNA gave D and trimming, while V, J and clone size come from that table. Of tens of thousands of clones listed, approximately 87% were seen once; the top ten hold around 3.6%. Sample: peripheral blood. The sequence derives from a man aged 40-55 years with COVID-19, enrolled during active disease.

CDR3 residues: CASSLERDTAYEQYF. Written as DNA, the CDR3 is TGTGCCAGCAGCTTAGAAAGGGACACCGCCTACGAGCAGTACTTC. V usage is TRBV11-3 and J usage is TRBJ2-7, with D possibly being TRBD1 (6 bases). CDR1 is SGHNT, CDR2 YENEEA, per germline. Trimming took 0 bases from V and 2 from J, leaving 11 bases between them. CDR3 length: 15 amino acids.